This record looks at one T cell receptor (beta chain) sequence and its context. These data come from a study of OX40 agonist ivuxolimab in advanced cancers. Study background: Each patient was given ivuxolimab into a vein every 2 weeks, at 0.01 to 10 mg/kg.

People who had autoimmune disease history or systemic immunosuppression were excluded. The germline V and J ends were trimmed by 5 bases and 7 bases, with 11 bases remaining between them. Germline CDR1 and CDR2: DFQATT and SNEGSKA (reference sequence). This CDR3 has 11 residues. Data came from immunoSEQ multiplex PCR; TCRdb stores just in-frame clones and leaves some out. This repertoire shows some 52,000 clones, 80% to 90% found once; its top ten account for roughly 6.7%. The clonotype was recovered from an adult with an advanced solid tumor such as melanoma, head and neck, liver or kidney cancer. The sample in question was CD4+ or CD8+ T cells sorted from blood, obtained in a trial of the OX40 agonist ivuxolimab. The gene calls are TRBV20-1 and TRBJ1-1; D unclear. This chain's CDR3 is CSAPTANEAFF. The CDR3 DNA follows: TGCAGTGCTCCTACAGCTAATGAAGCTTTCTTT.